This T cell receptor beta chain was recovered during a study of cytomegalovirus exposure and HLA in healthy donors (dated by TCRdb to about 2017). Looking at the study overall: According to a later analysis, one platform produced both the roughly 130 validation repertoires and the 730 or so repertoires of the first cohort. The study aimed to test whether signatures of past pathogen exposure could be identified by cataloging public T cell receptors. Besides the first cohort of some 670 subjects, a separate validation cohort made up of over 100 different subjects was used. The study combined high-throughput TCR immunosequencing, statistical association of individual TCRs with disease status, and machine learning to predict cytomegalovirus infection status.

Concerning this clone: Its target antigen remains unknown. No base qualities exist here, and no much larger clone lies one base off it.

The germline V gene supplies CDR1 MNHEY and CDR2 SVGAGI. V has 0 bases trimmed and J has 6 bases trimmed; junction bases matching no gene number 6. From the cysteine through the phenylalanine, the CDR3 covers 15 amino acids. CDR3 DNA is the only sequence kept; it has 45 bases, read in frame from the first base. Receptor libraries were prepared by the immunoSEQ multiplex PCR assay. The published analysis was carried out like this. A statistical classification framework was developed to diagnose cytomegalovirus status using the catalog of TCR beta chain sequences. TCRdb re-hosts the immuneACCESS table, in-frame sequences only. Its copies lack some clones; in the studies checked, an unresolved V gene accounts for under half of them, and the cause for the rest is not known. D and trimming come from the DNA, and the V and J calls and clone size come from that table. The sample table shows approximately 300,000 clones, and 86% are seen once. The top ten hold 0.75% to 0.85% of the sample.

The donors were included in the validation cohort of roughly 130 subjects, a group kept apart from the roughly 680-subject first cohort. Beyond this particular receptor, the publication reports: A later analysis had no HLA typing for the validation cohort, so co-occurrence there was scored across all 130 or so repertoires. The authors suggested that the approach could potentially be generalized to other disease states and immunological phenotypes. Across donors, most TCR sequences were observed very rarely, whereas some public TCRs were present in many individuals. The classifier was reported to diagnose cytomegalovirus status with high specificity and sensitivity in both the original and validation cohorts. A total of fewer than 200 TCR beta chains were listed by the study as associated with cytomegalovirus. In vitro tests confirmed that a few of the cytomegalovirus-associated TCR beta chains recognize cytomegalovirus antigens. A later analysis found that TCRs clustered in the first cohort also tended to co-occur in the 100 to 150 validation repertoires, with approximately 95% of cluster scores above 0.

In this chain, TRBV6-5 is recombined with TRBJ2-3, with 7 bases in between that match TRBD2. This TCR came from a woman aged 18-29 years in good health and CMV-seronegative. The material sequenced was PBMCs. The nucleotide sequence is given as TGTGCCAGCAGTTACTCGGCGGGAGCAGGGGATACGCAGTATTTT. It specifies CASSYSAGAGDTQYF.